Sequencing of this T cell receptor (beta chain) was carried out in a study of CD8 T cells in ankylosing spondylitis (dated by TCRdb to the late 2010s). About the study as a whole: The study profiled T cell receptor beta repertoires in healthy donors and ankylosing spondylitis patients to find disease-linked TCR variants. The whole study cohort included 90 to 120 healthy donors and 25 ankylosing spondylitis patients. Peripheral blood was sampled, and synovial fluid was additionally collected from ankylosing spondylitis patients. Results and caveats for the whole study, not just this receptor: A CD8+ phenotype was shown by the disease-linked clones, which were found at relatively low frequencies in peripheral blood. A TCR beta motif of several highly homologous amino acid variants appeared characteristic of blood from ankylosing spondylitis patients. The disease-linked clones were reported to be significantly enriched in matched synovial fluid samples from ankylosing spondylitis patients. Some of the motif variants had been reported before in the synovial fluid and blood of reactive arthritis patients, a finding that suggests common disease-initiation mechanisms.

This clonotype was seen a few times. The antigen it binds to is not known. No quality values exist for individual bases; no much larger clone is one base distant. The data were produced on an Illumina HiSeq 2500. Quantitative 5'-RACE with molecular barcodes was the method used to prepare the TCR beta libraries. Per the authors' processing: To identify disease-linked TCR variants, a new computational method was used, one built on a probabilistic model of VDJ rearrangement. The raw public reads went through TCRdb reprocessing: fastp at Q25, MiXCR clone calling, in-frame beta chains kept. Here each entry gathers all rows of one CDR3 protein and keeps the most common genes and DNA. The authors' filters were not applied to this entry. Recorded for this sample are about 300,000 distinct CDR3 sequences; 11% of them occurred a single time. Clones ranked in the top ten supply about a tenth of the sample. The TCR originated in a female donor with ankylosing spondylitis or in good health (not recorded which). The specimen sequenced was blood, either unsorted or a sorted T cell fraction (not recorded which).

The CDR3 amino acid sequence is: CSAAQGAANEKLFF. Read as DNA, the sequence is TGCAGTGCTGCACAGGGGGCGGCTAATGAAAAACTGTTTTTT. The chain is assembled from TRBV20-1 and TRBJ1-4; 9 bases in between match TRBD1. The germline V gene (reference sequence) gives CDR1 as DFQATT and CDR2 as SNEGSKA. The CDR3 goes from the cysteine to the phenylalanine over 14 residues. Of the read, only the CDR3 DNA is kept; its 42 bases are in frame from base 1. The germline V end is reduced by 5 bases and the J end by 3 bases; junction bases left unmatched: 4.